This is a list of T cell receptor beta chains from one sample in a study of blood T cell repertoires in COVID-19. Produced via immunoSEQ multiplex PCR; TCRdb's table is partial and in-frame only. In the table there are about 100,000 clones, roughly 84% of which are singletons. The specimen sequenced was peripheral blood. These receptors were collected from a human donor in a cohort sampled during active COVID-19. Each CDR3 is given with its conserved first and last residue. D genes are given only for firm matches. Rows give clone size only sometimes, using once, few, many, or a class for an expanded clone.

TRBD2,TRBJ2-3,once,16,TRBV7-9,TGTGCCAGCAGCCAAGCTAGCGGGGGAGTCAAGGATACGCAGTATTTT,CASSQASGGVKDTQYF
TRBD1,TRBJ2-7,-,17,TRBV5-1,TGCGCCAGCAGCCCCCGTCCCGCCGGGACAGGCTCCTACGAGCAGTACTTC,CASSPRPAGTGSYEQYF
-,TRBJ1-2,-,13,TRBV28,TGTGCCAGCAGTGGACAGCTCGATATTGGCTACACCTTC,CASSGQLDIGYTF
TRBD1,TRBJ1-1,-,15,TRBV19,TGTGCCAGTAGTGGAGCCGGGACAGTGAACACTGAAGCTTTCTTT,CASSGAGTVNTEAFF
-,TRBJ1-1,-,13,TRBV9,TGTGCCAGCAGCGTTACACTGAACACTGAAGCTTTCTTT,CASSVTLNTEAFF
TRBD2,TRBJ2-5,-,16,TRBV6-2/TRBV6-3,TGTGCCAGCAGTTACTCCCCGGGACTAGCGGGGTGGGCCCAGTACTTC,CASSYSPGLAGWAQYF
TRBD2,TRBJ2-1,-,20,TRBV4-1,TGCGCCAGCAGCCAAGAAACTAGCGGGAGGGCCTATCCGGCACTCAATGAGCAGTTCTTC,CASSQETSGRAYPALNEQFF
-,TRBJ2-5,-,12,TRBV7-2,TGTGCCAGCAGCCAACAAAAAGAGACCCAGTACTTC,CASSQQKETQYF
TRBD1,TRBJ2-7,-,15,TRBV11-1,TGTGCCAGCAGCCCGCCCCCCCCAGACAGGGCCGAGCAGTACTTC,CASSPPPPDRAEQYF
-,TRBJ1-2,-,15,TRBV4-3,TGCGCCAGCAGCCAAGTCCTTCAGGGTCTCACCTACAAGACCTTC,CASSQVLQGLTYKTF
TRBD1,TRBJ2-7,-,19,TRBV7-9,TGTGCCAGCAGCTTAGTAGGGGGACAGGCTGACTACCCCCTCCTAGGGCAGTACTTC,CASSLVGGQADYPLLGQYF
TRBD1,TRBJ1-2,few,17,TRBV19,TGTGCCAGTAGTATTAGGGGACAGGGGGCGCCCGGTTTTGGCTACACCTTC,CASSIRGQGAPGFGYTF
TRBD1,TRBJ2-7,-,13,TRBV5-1,TGCGCCAGCAGGTTGGACAGGGATAACGAGCAGTACTTC,CASRLDRDNEQYF
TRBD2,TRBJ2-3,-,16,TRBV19,TGTGCCAGTAGTATAAAGTCCAGCGGGAGCCCAGATACGCAGTATTTT,CASSIKSSGSPDTQYF
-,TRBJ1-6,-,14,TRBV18,TGTGCCAGCTCTCAGGGAACAGAATATTCACCCCTCCACTTT,CASSQGTEYSPLHF
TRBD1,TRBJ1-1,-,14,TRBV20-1,TGCAGTGCTAGTCACAGGGGGGCGAACACTGAAGCTTTCTTT,CSASHRGANTEAFF
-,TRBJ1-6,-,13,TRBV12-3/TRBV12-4,TGTGCCAGCAGTTCCCGGACAGATTCACCCCTCCACTTT,CASSSRTDSPLHF
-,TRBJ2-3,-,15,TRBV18,TGTGCCAGCTCACCACAGGGGAATGGGCCAGATACGCAGTATTTT,CASSPQGNGPDTQYF
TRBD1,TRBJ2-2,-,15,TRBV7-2,TGTGCCAGCAGCTCAACCGGGACAGAAACCGGGGAGCTGTTTTTT,CASSSTGTETGELFF
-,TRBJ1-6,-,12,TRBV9,TGTGCCAGCAGCGCCGGGCGGGGTCCCCTCCACTTT,CASSAGRGPLHF
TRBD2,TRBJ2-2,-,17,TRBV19,TGTGCCAGTAGACTCAATTTAGCGGGACCCAACACCGGGGAGCTGTTTTTT,CASRLNLAGPNTGELFF
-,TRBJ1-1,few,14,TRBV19,TGTGCCAGCACCTGGGGCAGGGGAGAAACTGAAGCTTTCTTT,CASTWGRGETEAFF
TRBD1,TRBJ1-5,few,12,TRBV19,TGTGCCAGTAGTGGGGACAGGAACCCCCAGCATTTT,CASSGDRNPQHF
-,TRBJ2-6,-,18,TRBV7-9,TGTGCCAGCAGCTTGGGGGGACAGATTCTCTCTGGGGCCAACGTCCTGACTTTC,CASSLGGQILSGANVLTF
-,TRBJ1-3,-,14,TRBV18,TGTGCCAGCTCACCACCGTCAGTTGGAAACACCATATATTTT,CASSPPSVGNTIYF
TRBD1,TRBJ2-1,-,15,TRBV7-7,TGTGCCAGCAGCTTAGCCCAGGGGGCTTACAATGAGCAGTTCTTC,CASSLAQGAYNEQFF
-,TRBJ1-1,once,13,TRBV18,TGTGCCAGCTCACAGGGACAAGGCACTGAAGCTTTCTTT,CASSQGQGTEAFF
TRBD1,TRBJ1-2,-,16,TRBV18,TGTGCCAGCTCACCGGGCGGGACAGGGGGCAACTATGGCTACACCTTC,CASSPGGTGGNYGYTF
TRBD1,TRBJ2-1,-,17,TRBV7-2,TGTGCCAGCAGCCTGACCCCGGCAGGGGGTCCAATGTATGAGCAGTTCTTC,CASSLTPAGGPMYEQFF
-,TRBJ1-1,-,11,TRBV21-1,TGTGCCAGCAGCACCAGGGGGCAGGCTTTCTTT,CASSTRGQAFF
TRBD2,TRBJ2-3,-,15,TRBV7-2,TGTGCCAGCAGCTCAGGACTAGCGAGCACAGATACGCAGTATTTT,CASSSGLASTDTQYF
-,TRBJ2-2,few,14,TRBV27,TGTGCCAGCAGTTTATTTTCCAGGGGCGGGGAGCTGTTTTTT,CASSLFSRGGELFF
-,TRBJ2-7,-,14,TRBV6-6,TGTGCCAGCAGTTCCCCGGGAGAGGGTTACGAGCAGTACTTC,CASSSPGEGYEQYF
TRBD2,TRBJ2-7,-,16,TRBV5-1,TGCGCCAGCAGCTTGGCCCTGGATAGCGGGAGTTACGAGCAGTACTTC,CASSLALDSGSYEQYF
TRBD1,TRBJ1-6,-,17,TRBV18,TGTGCCAGCTCACCCACCCGTTTGTCAGGGGGCAGGAGTCCCCTCCACTTT,CASSPTRLSGGRSPLHF
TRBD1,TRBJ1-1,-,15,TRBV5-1,TGCGCCAGCAGCTTGGCCGGGACAGGGTTCACTGAAGCTTTCTTT,CASSLAGTGFTEAFF
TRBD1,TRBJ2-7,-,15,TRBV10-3,TGTGCCATCAGTGAGCCGGGACAGGGGGTGGACGAGCAGTACTTC,CAISEPGQGVDEQYF
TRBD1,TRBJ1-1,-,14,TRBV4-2,TGTGCCAGCAGGTCCGGGACAGTGAACACTGAAGCTTTCTTT,CASRSGTVNTEAFF
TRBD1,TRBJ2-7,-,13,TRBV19,TGTGCCAGTAGTTGGACAGGGCACGACGAGCAGTACTTC,CASSWTGHDEQYF
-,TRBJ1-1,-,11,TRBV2,TGTGCCTGCAGGAGGGTCACTGAAGCTTTCTTT,CACRRVTEAFF
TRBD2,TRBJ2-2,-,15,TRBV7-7,TGTGCTAGCAGACCCAGCGGGGCGAACACCGGGGAGCTGTTTTTT,CASRPSGANTGELFF
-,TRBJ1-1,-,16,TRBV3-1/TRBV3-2,TGTGCCAGCAGCCAAGTTAAGGGACTGACGACCAACCCGGCTTTCTTT,CASSQVKGLTTNPAFF
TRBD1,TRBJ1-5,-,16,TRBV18,TGTGCCAGCTCACCAGACAGGGCAGATAGCAATCAGCCCCAGCATTTT,CASSPDRADSNQPQHF
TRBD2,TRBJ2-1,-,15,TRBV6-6,TGTGCCAGCAGGTATACTAGCGGGGGCGTTAATGAGCAGTTCTTC,CASRYTSGGVNEQFF
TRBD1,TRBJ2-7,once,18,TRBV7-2,TGTGCCAGCAGCTTTAGGACAGGGTTTTCCAGAGGTTTTTTCGAGCAGTACTTC,CASSFRTGFSRGFFEQYF
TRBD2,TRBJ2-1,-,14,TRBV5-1,TGCGCCAGCAGCTTGGGGACTAGCGGGGATGAGCAGTTCTTC,CASSLGTSGDEQFF
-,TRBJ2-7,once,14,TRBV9,TGTGCCAGCAGCCCCGGTTTAGTCTTCTACGAGCAGTACTTC,CASSPGLVFYEQYF
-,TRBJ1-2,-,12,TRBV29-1,TGCAGCGTTGACCCACAGTTCTATGGCTACACCTTC,CSVDPQFYGYTF
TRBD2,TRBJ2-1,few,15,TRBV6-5,TGTGCCAGCAGTTACTCCACGGGGGGTCTCAATGAGCAGTTCTTC,CASSYSTGGLNEQFF
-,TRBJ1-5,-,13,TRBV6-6,TGTGCCAGCAGCATGGGAGGTAGTCAGCCCCAGCATTTT,CASSMGGSQPQHF